This TCR beta chain was captured in a study of cytomegalovirus exposure and HLA in healthy donors. 13 Jbeta primers and 60 Vbeta primers were used for the PCR. Sequencing was performed with immunoSEQ multiplex PCR; in TCRdb, only in-frame clones are kept and a portion is missing. This table has fewer than 200,000 clones, 70% to 90% appearing once. CDR1 is KGHSH and CDR2 is LQKENI in the germline V gene. This CDR3 has 15 residues. Trimming took 9 bases from V and 2 from J; bases not matched to a gene: 12. The TCR sequence derives from a man aged 18 to 35 in good health and CMV-seropositive. The chain is built from TRBV18 and TRBJ2-7, with TRBD1 matching 8 bases. Sequencing was carried out using PBMCs. In DNA form, the CDR3 reads TGTGCCAGTCAAAAGGACAGGGACCTGACCTACGAGCAGTACTTC. Protein product: CASQKDRDLTYEQYF.